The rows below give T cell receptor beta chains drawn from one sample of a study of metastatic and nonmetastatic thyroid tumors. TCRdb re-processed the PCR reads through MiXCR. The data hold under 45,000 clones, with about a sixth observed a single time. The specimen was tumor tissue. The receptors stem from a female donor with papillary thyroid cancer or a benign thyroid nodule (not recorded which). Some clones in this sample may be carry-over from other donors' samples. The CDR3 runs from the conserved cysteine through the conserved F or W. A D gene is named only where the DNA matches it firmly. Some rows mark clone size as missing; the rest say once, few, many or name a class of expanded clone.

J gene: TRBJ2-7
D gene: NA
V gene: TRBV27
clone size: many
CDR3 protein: CASSFRGYEQYF
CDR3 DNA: TGTGCCAGCAGTTTTCGAGGGTACGAGCAGTACTTC

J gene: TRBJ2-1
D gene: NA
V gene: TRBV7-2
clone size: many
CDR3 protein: CASGHTSSYNEQFF
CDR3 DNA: TGTGCCAGCGGCCATACGAGCTCCTACAATGAGCAGTTCTTC

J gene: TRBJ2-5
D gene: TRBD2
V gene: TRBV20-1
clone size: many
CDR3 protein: CSARDWERLAEETQYF
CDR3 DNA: TGCAGTGCTAGAGATTGGGAAAGACTAGCGGAAGAGACCCAGTACTTC

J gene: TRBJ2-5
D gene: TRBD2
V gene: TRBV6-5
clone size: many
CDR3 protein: CASSYTGLAGGRETQYF
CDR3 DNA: TGTGCCAGCAGTTACACAGGACTAGCGGGGGGCCGGGAGACCCAGTACTTC

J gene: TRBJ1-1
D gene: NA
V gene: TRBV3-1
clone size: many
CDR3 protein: CASSPDGYEAFF
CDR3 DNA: TGTGCCAGCAGCCCCGACGGGTATGAAGCTTTCTTT

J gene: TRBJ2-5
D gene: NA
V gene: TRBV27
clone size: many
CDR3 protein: CASSLKGVETQYF
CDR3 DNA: TGTGCCAGCAGTTTAAAGGGGGTGGAGACCCAGTACTTC

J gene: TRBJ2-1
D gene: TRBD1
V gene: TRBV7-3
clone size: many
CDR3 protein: CASSLFGQGPYNEQFF
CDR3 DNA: TGTGCCAGCAGCTTATTTGGACAGGGACCCTACAATGAGCAGTTCTTC

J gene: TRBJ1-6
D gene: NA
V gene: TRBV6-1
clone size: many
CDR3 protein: CASSQGAFNYNSPLHF
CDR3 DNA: TGTGCCAGCTCCCAAGGGGCGTTTAATTATAATTCACCCCTCCACTTT

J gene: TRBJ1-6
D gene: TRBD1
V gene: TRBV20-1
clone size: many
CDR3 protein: CSARGQGAWSPLHF
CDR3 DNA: TGCAGTGCTAGGGGGCAGGGGGCTTGGTCACCCCTCCACTTT

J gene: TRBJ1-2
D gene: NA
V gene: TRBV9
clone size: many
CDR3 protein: CASSVGYQRGYTF
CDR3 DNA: TGTGCCAGCAGCGTAGGGTACCAGAGGGGCTACACCTTC

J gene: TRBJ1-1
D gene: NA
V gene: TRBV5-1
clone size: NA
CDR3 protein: CASSLVACLNTEAFF
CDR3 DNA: TGCGCCAGCAGCTTGGTGGCGTGCTTGAACACTGAAGCTTTCTTT

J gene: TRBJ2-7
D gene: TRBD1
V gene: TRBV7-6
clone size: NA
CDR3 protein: CASSPPGTGTGEQYF
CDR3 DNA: TGTGCCAGCAGCCCCCCCGGGACAGGGACAGGCGAGCAGTACTTC

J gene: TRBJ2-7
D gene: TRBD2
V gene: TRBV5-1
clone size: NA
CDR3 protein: CASSISGSGYEQYF
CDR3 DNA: TGCGCCAGCAGCATTAGCGGGAGTGGCTACGAGCAGTACTTC

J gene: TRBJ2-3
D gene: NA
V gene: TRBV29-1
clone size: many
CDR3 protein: CSVEVGGQNTDTQYF
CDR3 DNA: TGCAGCGTTGAAGTAGGTGGGCAGAACACAGATACGCAGTATTTT

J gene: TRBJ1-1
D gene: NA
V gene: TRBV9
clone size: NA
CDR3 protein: CASSGSNTEAFF
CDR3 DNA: TGTGCCAGCAGCGGATCTAACACTGAAGCTTTCTTT

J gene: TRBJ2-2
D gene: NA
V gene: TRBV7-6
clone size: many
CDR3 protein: CASSLAAGTRTGELFF
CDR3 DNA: TGTGCCAGCAGCTTAGCGGCCGGGACGCGCACCGGGGAGCTGTTTTTT

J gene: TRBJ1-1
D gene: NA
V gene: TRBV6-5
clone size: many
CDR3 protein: CASSYTSLSEAFF
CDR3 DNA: TGTGCCAGCAGTTACACGTCACTGAGTGAAGCTTTCTTT

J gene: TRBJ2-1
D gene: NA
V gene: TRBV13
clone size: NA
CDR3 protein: CASSTTPGQVTYNEQFF
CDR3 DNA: TGTGCCAGCAGCACAACACCGGGACAAGTGACCTACAATGAGCAGTTCTTC

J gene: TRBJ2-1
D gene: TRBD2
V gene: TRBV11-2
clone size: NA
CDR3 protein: CASSPSAGGSHNEQFF
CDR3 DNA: TGTGCCAGCAGCCCCTCAGCGGGGGGGTCCCACAATGAGCAGTTCTTC

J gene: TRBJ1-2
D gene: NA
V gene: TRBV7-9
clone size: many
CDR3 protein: CASSLPGNYGYTF
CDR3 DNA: TGTGCCAGCAGCTTACCCGGGAACTATGGCTACACCTTC

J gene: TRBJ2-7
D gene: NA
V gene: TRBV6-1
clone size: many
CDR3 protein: CASSDVGRAYEQYF
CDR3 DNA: TGTGCCAGCAGTGACGTGGGGAGAGCCTACGAGCAGTACTTC

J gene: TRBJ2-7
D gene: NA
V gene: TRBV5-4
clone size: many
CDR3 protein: CASSSGTTYEQYF
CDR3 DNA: TGTGCCAGCAGCTCCGGGACAACCTACGAGCAGTACTTC

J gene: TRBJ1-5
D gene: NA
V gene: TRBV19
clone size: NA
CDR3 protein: CASSAAGTPSNQPQHF
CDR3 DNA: TGTGCCAGTAGTGCGGCCGGGACACCAAGCAATCAGCCCCAGCATTTT

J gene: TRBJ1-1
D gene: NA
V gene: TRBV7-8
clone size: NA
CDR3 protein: CASCYLGTARAEAFF
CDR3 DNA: TGTGCCAGCTGCTACCTCGGGACCGCCAGGGCTGAAGCTTTCTTT

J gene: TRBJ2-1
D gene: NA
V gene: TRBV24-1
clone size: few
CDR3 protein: CDTSDRPGHLNEQFF
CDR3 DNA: TGTGACACCAGTGATCGGCCCGGACATTTAAATGAGCAGTTCTTC

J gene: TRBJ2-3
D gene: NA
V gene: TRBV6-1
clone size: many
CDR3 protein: CASSSGASSTDTQYF
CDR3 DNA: TGTGCCAGCAGTTCGGGGGCCAGCAGCACAGATACGCAGTATTTT

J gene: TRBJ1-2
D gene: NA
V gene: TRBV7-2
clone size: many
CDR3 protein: CASSLGPWDNSYGYTF
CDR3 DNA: TGTGCCAGCAGCTTAGGGCCTTGGGACAATAGCTATGGCTACACCTTC

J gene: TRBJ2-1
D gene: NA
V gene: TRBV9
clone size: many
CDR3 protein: CASSVGFQWIPGVIYNEQFF
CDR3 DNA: TGTGCCAGCAGCGTAGGTTTTCAGTGGATTCCGGGAGTAATTTACAATGAGCAGTTCTTC

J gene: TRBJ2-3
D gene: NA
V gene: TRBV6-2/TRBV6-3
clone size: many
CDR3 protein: CASGLRGVITDTQYF
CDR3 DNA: TGTGCCAGCGGTTTACGGGGCGTTATTACAGATACGCAGTATTTT

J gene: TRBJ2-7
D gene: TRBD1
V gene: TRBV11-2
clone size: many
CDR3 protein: CASSSRQGLHEQYF
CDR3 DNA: TGTGCCAGCAGCTCTAGACAGGGGCTCCACGAGCAGTACTTC

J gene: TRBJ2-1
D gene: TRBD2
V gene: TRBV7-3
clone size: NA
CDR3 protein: CASSPALSGKGGNEQFF
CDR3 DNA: TGTGCCAGCAGCCCCGCCCTTAGCGGGAAAGGGGGCAATGAGCAGTTCTTC

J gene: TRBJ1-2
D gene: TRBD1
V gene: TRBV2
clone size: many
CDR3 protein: CASSAGQGEYYGYTF
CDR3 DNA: TGTGCCAGCAGTGCAGGACAGGGGGAATATTATGGCTACACCTTC

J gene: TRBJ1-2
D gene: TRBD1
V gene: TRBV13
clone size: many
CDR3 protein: CASSPRTGFGYTF
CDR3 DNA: TGTGCCAGCAGCCCACGGACAGGGTTTGGCTACACCTTC

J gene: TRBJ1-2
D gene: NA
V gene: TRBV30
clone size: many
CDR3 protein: CASQADINYGYTF
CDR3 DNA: TGTGCCTCGCAGGCGGACATTAACTATGGCTACACCTTC

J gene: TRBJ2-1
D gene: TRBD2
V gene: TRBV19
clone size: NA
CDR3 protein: CASSILAGGWNEQFF
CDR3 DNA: TGTGCCAGTAGTATTCTAGCGGGGGGATGGAATGAGCAGTTCTTC

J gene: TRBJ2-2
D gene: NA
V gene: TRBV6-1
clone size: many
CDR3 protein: CASSERAGANTGELFF
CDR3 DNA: TGTGCCAGCAGTGAAAGGGCAGGGGCGAACACCGGGGAGCTGTTTTTT

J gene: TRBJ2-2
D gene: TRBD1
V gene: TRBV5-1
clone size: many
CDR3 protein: CASSGQGANTGELFF
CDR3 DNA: TGCGCCAGCAGCGGACAGGGGGCGAACACCGGGGAGCTGTTTTTT

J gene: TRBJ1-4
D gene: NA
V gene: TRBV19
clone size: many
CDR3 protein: CASSSPRRALFF
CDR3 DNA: TGTGCCAGTAGTAGCCCCCGAAGGGCACTGTTTTTT

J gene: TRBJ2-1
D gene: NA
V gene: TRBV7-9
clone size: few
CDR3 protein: CASSLSVGEQFF
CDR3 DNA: TGTGCCAGCAGCCTTTCTGTTGGTGAGCAGTTCTTC

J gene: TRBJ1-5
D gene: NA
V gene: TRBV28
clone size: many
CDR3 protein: CASSFGQGNQPQHF
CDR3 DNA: TGTGCCAGCAGTTTTGGGCAGGGCAATCAGCCCCAGCATTTT

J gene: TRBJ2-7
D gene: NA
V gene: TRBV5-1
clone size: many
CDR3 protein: CASSSPYEQYF
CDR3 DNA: TGCGCCAGCAGCTCTCCCTACGAGCAGTACTTC

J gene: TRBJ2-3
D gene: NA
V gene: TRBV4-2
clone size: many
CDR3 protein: CASSQGAGAATDTQYF
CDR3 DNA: TGTGCCAGCAGCCAAGGGGCGGGGGCAGCTACAGATACGCAGTATTTT

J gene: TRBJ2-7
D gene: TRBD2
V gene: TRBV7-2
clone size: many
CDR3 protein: CASSLTSGPYEQYF
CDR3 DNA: TGTGCCAGCAGCTTGACTAGCGGGCCTTACGAGCAGTACTTC

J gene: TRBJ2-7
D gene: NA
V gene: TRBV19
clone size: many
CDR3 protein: CASSRTLSHEQYF
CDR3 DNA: TGTGCCAGTAGTCGGACACTATCCCACGAGCAGTACTTC

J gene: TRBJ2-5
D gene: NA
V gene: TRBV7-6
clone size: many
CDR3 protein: CASSLDVTAETQYF
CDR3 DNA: TGTGCCAGCAGCTTAGACGTCACCGCGGAGACCCAGTACTTC

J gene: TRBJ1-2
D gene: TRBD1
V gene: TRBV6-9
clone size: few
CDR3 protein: CASSYRRTGGGYGYTF
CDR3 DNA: TGTGCCAGCAGTTATAGACGGACAGGGGGAGGCTATGGCTACACCTTC

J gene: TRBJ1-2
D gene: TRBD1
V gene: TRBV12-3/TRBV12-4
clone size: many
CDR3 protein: CASSLRGLGYGYTF
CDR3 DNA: TGTGCCAGCAGTTTAAGGGGGCTCGGCTATGGCTACACCTTC

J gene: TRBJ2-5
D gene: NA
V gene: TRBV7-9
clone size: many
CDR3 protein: CASSLAGVRETQYF
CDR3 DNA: TGTGCCAGCAGCTTAGCGGGAGTCCGCGAGACCCAGTACTTC

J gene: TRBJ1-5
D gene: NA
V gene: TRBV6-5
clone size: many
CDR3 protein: CASSYSVNQPQHF
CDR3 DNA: TGTGCCAGCAGTTACTCCGTAAATCAGCCCCAGCATTTT

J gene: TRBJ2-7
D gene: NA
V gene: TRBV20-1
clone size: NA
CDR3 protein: CSAGQAGHYEQYF
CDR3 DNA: TGTAGTGCTGGGCAGGCGGGCCACTACGAGCAGTACTTC

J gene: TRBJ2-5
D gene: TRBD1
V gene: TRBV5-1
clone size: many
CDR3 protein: CASSSSGQGQETQYF
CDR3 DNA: TGCGCCAGCAGCTCCTCGGGACAGGGCCAGGAGACCCAGTACTTC

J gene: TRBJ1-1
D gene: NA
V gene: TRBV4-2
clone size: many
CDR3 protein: CASSQDRGRLSEAFF
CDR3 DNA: TGTGCCAGCAGCCAAGATCGGGGCCGGTTGTCTGAAGCTTTCTTT

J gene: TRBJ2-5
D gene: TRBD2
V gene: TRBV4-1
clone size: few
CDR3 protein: CVSSQAPLAETQYF
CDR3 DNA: TGCGTCAGCAGCCAAGCCCCACTAGCGGAGACCCAGTACTTC